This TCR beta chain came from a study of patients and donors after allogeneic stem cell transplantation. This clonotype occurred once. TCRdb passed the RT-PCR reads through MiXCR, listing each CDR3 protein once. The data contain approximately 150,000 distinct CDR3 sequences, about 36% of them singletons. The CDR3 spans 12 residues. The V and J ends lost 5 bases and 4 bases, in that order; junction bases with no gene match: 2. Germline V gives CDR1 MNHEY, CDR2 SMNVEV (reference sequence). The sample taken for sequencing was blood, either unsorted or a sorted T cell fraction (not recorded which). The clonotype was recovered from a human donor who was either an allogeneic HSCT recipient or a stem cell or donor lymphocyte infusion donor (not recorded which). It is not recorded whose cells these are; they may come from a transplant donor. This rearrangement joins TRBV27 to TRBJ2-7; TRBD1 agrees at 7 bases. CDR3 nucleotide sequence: TGTGCCAGCAGTCCGACAGGGTACGAGCAGTACTTC. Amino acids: CASSPTGYEQYF.